This is a list of T cell receptor beta chains from one sample in a study of CD8+CD57+ T cells in acquired aplastic anemia. TCRdb recomputed calls from the reads with MiXCR, one row per CDR3 protein. The sample carries fewer than 200,000 distinct CDR3 sequences, about 48% recorded once. Material for sequencing was sorted CD4+, CD8+, or CD8+CD57+ T cells (not recorded which) from PBMCs. These receptors came from a human donor in good health. CDR3s include the opening cysteine and the closing phenylalanine or tryptophan. The order of the fields is V gene, J gene, D gene, clone size, CDR3 DNA, CDR3 protein. D genes are given only for firm matches. Not every row has a clone size; where given, it reads once, few, many or a size class.

v_call: TRBV7-9
j_call: TRBJ1-1
d_call: NA
clone_size: many
cdr3_nt: TGTGCCAGCACCCCCGTCGGGACTGACCGGGGGGACGGGTCGACTGAAGCTTTCTTT
cdr3_aa: CASTPVGTDRGDGSTEAFF

v_call: TRBV24-1
j_call: TRBJ2-2
d_call: NA
clone_size: NA
cdr3_nt: TGTGCCACGGCCTCGGGGACCGAGACCGGGGAGCTGTTTTTT
cdr3_aa: CATASGTETGELFF

v_call: TRBV25-1
j_call: TRBJ1-2
d_call: TRBD1
clone_size: NA
cdr3_nt: TGTGCCAGCAGTGAGGGGACAGGGAGCAACTATGGCTACACCTTC
cdr3_aa: CASSEGTGSNYGYTF

v_call: TRBV20-1
j_call: TRBJ2-7
d_call: NA
clone_size: NA
cdr3_nt: TGCAGTGCTAGAAGCGACACGAAGCAGTACTTC
cdr3_aa: CSARSDTKQYF

v_call: TRBV10-3
j_call: TRBJ2-7
d_call: TRBD2
clone_size: NA
cdr3_nt: TGTGCCATCAGTGCGGCCGGGACTAGCGTTGACGAGCAGTACTTC
cdr3_aa: CAISAAGTSVDEQYF

v_call: TRBV6-5
j_call: TRBJ2-7
d_call: NA
clone_size: many
cdr3_nt: TGTGCCAGCAGTTACCCGGGGCCAGGTACTGAGCAGTACTTC
cdr3_aa: CASSYPGPGTEQYF

v_call: TRBV7-9
j_call: TRBJ2-3
d_call: NA
clone_size: many
cdr3_nt: TGTGCCAGCAGCTTAAGCAGGGAGGCAGATACGCAGTATTTT
cdr3_aa: CASSLSREADTQYF

v_call: TRBV11-1
j_call: TRBJ2-1
d_call: NA
clone_size: NA
cdr3_nt: TGTGCCAGCAGCCCGCGGACAGTCTACAATGAGCAGTTCTTC
cdr3_aa: CASSPRTVYNEQFF

v_call: TRBV12-3/TRBV12-4
j_call: TRBJ1-5
d_call: NA
clone_size: NA
cdr3_nt: TGTGCCAGCAGTGGGTCCCGGGCTTCGGGCAATCGGCCCCAGCATTTT
cdr3_aa: CASSGSRASGNRPQHF

v_call: TRBV29-1
j_call: TRBJ1-4
d_call: TRBD1
clone_size: once
cdr3_nt: TGCAGCGCCTCGGACAGGGAGGCAACTAATGAAAAACTGTTTTTT
cdr3_aa: CSASDREATNEKLFF

v_call: TRBV9
j_call: TRBJ1-6
d_call: NA
clone_size: many
cdr3_nt: TGTGCCAGCAGCGTAGATCCAGGTAGAAATTCACCCCTCCACTTT
cdr3_aa: CASSVDPGRNSPLHF

v_call: TRBV5-1
j_call: TRBJ2-7
d_call: NA
clone_size: many
cdr3_nt: TGCGCCAGCAGCTTGGGGGGGGGGCAGGCCGCCTACGAGCAGTACTTC
cdr3_aa: CASSLGGGQAAYEQYF

v_call: TRBV29-1
j_call: TRBJ2-5
d_call: NA
clone_size: NA
cdr3_nt: TGCAGCGTTGAAGGAAAGGGACAAGAGACCCAGTACTTC
cdr3_aa: CSVEGKGQETQYF

v_call: TRBV19
j_call: TRBJ2-1
d_call: NA
clone_size: NA
cdr3_nt: TGTGCCAGTAATGGGGGGAACACAGATACGCAGTTCTTC
cdr3_aa: CASNGGNTDTQFF

v_call: TRBV20-1
j_call: TRBJ1-5
d_call: NA
clone_size: many
cdr3_nt: TGCAGTGCTGAGAGTGACTCAAGTTATCAGCCCCAGCATTTT
cdr3_aa: CSAESDSSYQPQHF

v_call: TRBV25-1
j_call: TRBJ2-5
d_call: NA
clone_size: many
cdr3_nt: TGTGCCAGCAGTGAATTGACGGTGAAGAGCAAACGAGAGACCCAGTACTTC
cdr3_aa: CASSELTVKSKRETQYF

v_call: TRBV9
j_call: TRBJ1-4
d_call: TRBD1
clone_size: many
cdr3_nt: TGTGCCAGCAGCGTATTGGCCGGGACAGGGAGTGAAAAACTGTTTTTT
cdr3_aa: CASSVLAGTGSEKLFF

v_call: TRBV9
j_call: TRBJ2-7
d_call: NA
clone_size: few
cdr3_nt: TGTGCCAGCAGCGTTCGGGAAGTCACCTACGAGCAGTACTTC
cdr3_aa: CASSVREVTYEQYF

v_call: TRBV9
j_call: TRBJ2-2
d_call: TRBD2
clone_size: NA
cdr3_nt: TGTGCCAGCAGCGTAGAACTAGCGGGAGCCGGGGAGCTGTTTTTT
cdr3_aa: CASSVELAGAGELFF

v_call: TRBV15
j_call: TRBJ2-7
d_call: TRBD2
clone_size: once
cdr3_nt: TGTGCCACCAGCAGAGCGGCTAGCGGGTCCTACGAGCAGTACTTC
cdr3_aa: CATSRAASGSYEQYF

v_call: TRBV24-1
j_call: TRBJ1-6
d_call: NA
clone_size: NA
cdr3_nt: TGTGCCACCAGTGCGGGACGGGATAATTCGCCCCTCCACTTT
cdr3_aa: CATSAGRDNSPLHF

v_call: TRBV20-1
j_call: TRBJ1-2
d_call: NA
clone_size: once
cdr3_nt: TGCAGTGCCAAGGCCCAGGAGAGAGGCTACACCTTC
cdr3_aa: CSAKAQERGYTF

v_call: TRBV28
j_call: TRBJ2-5
d_call: NA
clone_size: NA
cdr3_nt: TGTGCCAGCAGTCAACAAATGACCCAGTACTTC
cdr3_aa: CASSQQMTQYF

v_call: TRBV29-1
j_call: TRBJ1-2
d_call: NA
clone_size: NA
cdr3_nt: TGCAGCGTTGATAGAGCGGGGGTAATGAACTATGGCTACACCTTC
cdr3_aa: CSVDRAGVMNYGYTF

v_call: TRBV6-1
j_call: TRBJ2-7
d_call: TRBD1
clone_size: once
cdr3_nt: TGTGCCAGCAGGCCCCGGGACAGCTCCTACGAGCAGTACTTC
cdr3_aa: CASRPRDSSYEQYF

v_call: TRBV7-2
j_call: TRBJ2-7
d_call: NA
clone_size: NA
cdr3_nt: TGTGCCAGCAGTCGTTCAGGGTACGAGCAGTACTTC
cdr3_aa: CASSRSGYEQYF

v_call: TRBV19
j_call: TRBJ1-6
d_call: NA
clone_size: few
cdr3_nt: TGTGCCAGTAGTATAGCAGGACTCGTACTGCCCCTCCACTTT
cdr3_aa: CASSIAGLVLPLHF

v_call: TRBV19
j_call: TRBJ2-1
d_call: TRBD2
clone_size: NA
cdr3_nt: TGTGCCAGTAGTATAGTTGACGGGAGGGAGCAGTTCTTC
cdr3_aa: CASSIVDGREQFF